This T cell receptor (beta chain) comes out of a study of human T cells and chemical hapten exposure. From whole blood left unfractionated, total RNA was extracted. The library attached unique molecular identifiers to individual cDNA molecules. The authors' processing: The median was around 100,000 TCRs per sample, ranging roughly 20,000 to 750,000. TCRdb recomputed calls from the 5' RACE reads with MiXCR, one row per CDR3 protein. In this record, the V and J calls reflect TCRdb's handling and not the investigators' own analysis. Among tens of thousands of distinct CDR3 sequences listed, approximately 16% were seen once. Trimming removed 5 bases from V and 12 bases from J, with 22 bases in between. This CDR3 comprises 14 residues. Germline V gives CDR1 SGHTA, CDR2 FQGNSA.

The V call is TRBV7-2, the J call TRBJ1-1; perhaps TRBD1 as D (5 bases). The receptor comes from a female donor in good health. The CDR3, as DNA: TGTGCCAGCAGCCCATCCGCGACAGAAACCCAGACTTTCTTT. It encodes CASSPSATETQTFF.